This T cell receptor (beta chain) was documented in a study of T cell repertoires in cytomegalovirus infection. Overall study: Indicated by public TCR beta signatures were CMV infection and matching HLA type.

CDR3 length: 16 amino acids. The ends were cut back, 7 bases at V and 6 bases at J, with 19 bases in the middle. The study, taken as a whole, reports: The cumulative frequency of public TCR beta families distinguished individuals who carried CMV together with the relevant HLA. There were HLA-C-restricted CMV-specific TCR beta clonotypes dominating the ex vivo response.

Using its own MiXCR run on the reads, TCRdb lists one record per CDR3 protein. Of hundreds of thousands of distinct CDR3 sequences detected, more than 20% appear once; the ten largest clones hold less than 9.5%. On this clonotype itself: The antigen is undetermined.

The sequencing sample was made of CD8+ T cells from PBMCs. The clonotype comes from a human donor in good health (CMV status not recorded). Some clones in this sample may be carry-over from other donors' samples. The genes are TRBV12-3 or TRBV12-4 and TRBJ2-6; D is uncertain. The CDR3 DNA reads TGTGCCAGCAATCCGGAGTGGGTCCGAGAGGCCAACGTCCTGACTTTC. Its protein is CASNPEWVREANVLTF.